This TCR beta chain was sequenced in a study of blood T cells in healthy people across ages. V lost 0 bases and J lost 0, with 10 bases in between. This CDR3 comprises 16 residues. Germline V gives CDR1 MNHEY, CDR2 SVGAGI. Then a second PCR, running roughly 7 to 11 cycles, was carried out with a sample-barcoded 5' primer and a J-beta primer mix. TCRdb used MiXCR to reprocess the 5' RACE reads, holding one entry per CDR3 protein. The repertoire holds about 1.4 million distinct CDR3 sequences, with almost 60% as singletons. The source of this sequence is a man aged 18 to 29 in good health. Input material: blood. The V call is TRBV6-5, the J call TRBJ2-3; the D is unclear. CDR3 amino acids: CASSYSAFTSTDTQYF. The CDR3, as DNA: TGTGCCAGCAGTTACTCCGCATTCACTAGCACAGATACGCAGTATTTT.